The 10 T cell receptor beta chains reported below all come from one sample, sequenced in a study of a mutant IDH1 vaccine in newly diagnosed glioma. What these receptors recognize is not known. Profiling relied on immunoSEQ multiplex PCR, and the TCRdb table lists in-frame clones only, not all of them. Of some 50,000 clones listed, 65% are singletons. Time point indicated: week 47, end of study. Doses comprised 300 ug of mutant IDH1 20-mer peptide each, plus topical imiquimod. The sequences come from peripheral blood mononuclear cells (PBMCs), collected from a glioma patient whose treatment included an IDH1 peptide vaccine. The source of these receptors is a man between 40 and 49 years old with glioma. Some clones in this sample may be carry-over from other donors' samples.

The chain combines TRBV7-9 with TRBJ2-5; D is unclear. The CDR3 loop spans 14 amino acids. V lost 0 bases to trimming and J lost 2 bases, with 7 bases between them. Germline V gene data show CDR1 as SEHNR and CDR2 as FQNEAQ (reference sequence). The CDR3 spells CASSLARQQETQYF. In DNA form, the CDR3 reads TGTGCCAGCAGCTTAGCTAGGCAGCAAGAGACCCAGTACTTC.

V gene TRBV19 combines with J gene TRBJ1-1, with 7 positions matching TRBD1. V dropped 5 bases and J dropped 5; count of bases not matched to a gene: 11. CDR1 LNHDA and CDR2 SQIVND come from the germline V gene (reference sequence). The CDR3 consists of 15 residues. The CDR3: CASSGGTGEWTEAFF. The CDR3 bases are TGTGCCAGTAGTGGGGGCACAGGGGAATGGACTGAAGCTTTCTTT.

This sequence joins TRBV5-1 and TRBJ2-5, with 10 positions matching TRBD2. The CDR3 totals 15 residues. Germline lookup yields CDR1 SGHRS and CDR2 YFSETQ. V was pared by 3 bases and J by 7 bases, with 9 bases of the junction left unmatched. The CDR3 sequence is CASSSSSGGLGTQYF. The CDR3 DNA reads as TGCGCCAGCAGCTCATCTAGCGGGGGTTTGGGGACCCAGTACTTC.

This clone was recorded only once. The rearrangement uses TRBV6-1 and TRBJ1-1; D possibly corresponds to TRBD1 (5 bases). This CDR3 region has 11 residues. Germline assignment: CDR1 MNHNS and CDR2 SASEGT. V lost 9 bases to trimming and J lost 5 bases, with 10 bases between them. The CDR3, as DNA: TGTGCCAGTGCCGGGGGGACTGAAGCTTTCTTT. Translation: CASAGGTEAFF.

This clone was seen a few times. This chain uses TRBV7-6 with TRBJ1-1; D gene uncertain. The germline CDR1 and CDR2 sequences are SGHVS and FNYEAQ. The ends were cut back, 1 base at V and 2 bases at J, with 11 bases in the middle. This CDR3 is built from 15 residues. In nucleotides, the CDR3 is TGTGCCAGCAGCTTAGAGGTGGTCCTTAACACTGAAGCTTTCTTT. It specifies CASSLEVVLNTEAFF. The full variable domain, with the rest looked up from reference TRBV7-6 and TRBJ1-1, is GAGVSQSPRYKVTKRGQDVALRCDPISGHVSLYWYRQALGQGPEFLTYFNYEAQQDKSGLPNDRFSAERPEGSISTLTIQRTEQRDSAMYRCASSLEVVLNTEAFFGQGTRLTVV.

This chain links TRBV29-1 with TRBJ1-5; D unresolved. Trimming cost V 0 bases and J 3 bases, with 6 bases left between them. Germline V gives CDR1 SQVTM, CDR2 ANQGSEA. The CDR3 sequence is 13 residues long. The CDR3 region has the DNA TGCAGCGTTGAAGAACAGCCCAATCAGCCCCAGCATTTT. Amino acid sequence: CSVEEQPNQPQHF.

This clone appeared a single time. The J gene is TRBJ2-1, the V gene TRBV7-2, with 9 bases lining up with TRBD2. V was clipped by 1 base and J by 9 bases; unmatched bases: 10. The CDR3 is made up of 16 amino acids. CDR1 and CDR2 from the germline V gene are SGHTA and FQGNSA. CDR3 region: CASSLGGRGGVGEQFF. The CDR3 region has the DNA TGTGCCAGCAGCTTAGGAGGGCGGGGGGGCGTGGGTGAGCAGTTCTTC.

The chain links TRBV19 to TRBJ1-1; no clear D. The CDR3 has 14 amino acids. Germline V lookup: CDR1 LNHDA, CDR2 SQIVND (reference sequence). Trimming took 3 bases from V and 0 from J, leaving 8 bases between them. The CDR3 region is CASSIGGLNTEAFF. The CDR3 DNA sequence: TGTGCCAGTAGTATTGGAGGGTTGAACACTGAAGCTTTCTTT.

There are a few counts of this clone. V usage is TRBV29-1 and J usage is TRBJ2-1; 8 nucleotides agree with TRBD2. The trim removed 4 bases at V and 8 bases at J, leaving 10 bases unmatched. The CDR3 has 14 residues. Germline CDR1 SQVTM, CDR2 ANQGSEA. CDR3 sequence (DNA): TGCAGCGTTGGACGGCCAGGGACTAGAGATGAGCAGTTCTTC. It specifies CSVGRPGTRDEQFF.

The chain is built from TRBV27 and TRBJ1-3; D gene uncertain. The CDR3 runs 13 residues. Germline V gene lookup returns CDR1 MNHEY and CDR2 SMNVEV (reference sequence). V shed 3 bases and J shed 3 bases, with 6 bases lying between them. The CDR3: CASSFGIGNTIYF. CDR3 in DNA: TGTGCCAGCAGTTTTGGGATTGGAAACACCATATATTTT.